The clone carrying this T cell receptor beta chain was counted only a few times. The antigen remains unidentified. This entry belongs to a study of molecular identifiers for immune sequencing clone quantification. MiXCR was run by TCRdb on the PCR reads, yielding one entry per CDR3 protein. In the table there are a few hundred thousand distinct CDR3 sequences, around a fifth of which are singletons. Study-level findings and limits: Molecules of identical TCR sharing a barcode could underestimate highly expanded clone sizes.

Trimming took 1 base from V and 10 from J, leaving 11 bases between them. The CDR3 totals 14 residues. Germline lookup yields CDR1 SEHNR and CDR2 FQNEAQ (reference sequence). J is TRBJ1-6 and V is TRBV7-9; D perhaps matches TRBD1 (6 bases). The sequencing sample was made of naive CD8+ T cells from blood, with Jurkat cell RNA spiked in. Subset noted: FACS-sorted CD8+CD4-CCR7+CD45RA+ naive T cells. The clonotype was recovered from a human donor in good health. Some libraries in this study had Jurkat cell RNA spiked in. The CDR3 DNA follows: TGTGCCAGCAGCTTAGTACAGGGCGGCTCACCCCTCCACTTT. Translating it yields CASSLVQGGSPLHF. Complete variable domain (other parts from reference TRBV7-9 and TRBJ1-6): DTGVSQNPRHKITKRGQNVTFRCDPISEHNRLYWYRQTLGQGPEFLTYFQNEAQLEKSRLLSDRFSAERPKGSFSTLEIQRTEQGDSAMYLCASSLVQGGSPLHFGNGTRLTVT.